This T cell receptor (beta chain) emerged from a study of graft-versus-host responses after intestinal transplantation. Study-wide context: Recipients received multivisceral, liver-intestinal, or isolated intestinal transplants. Each recipient received anti-thymocyte globulin induction, then tacrolimus and steroids for 3 to 4 years. Study findings and constraints: Investigators detected GvH clones in recipient marrow, with some emerging earlier in ileum or blood.

TCRdb's table, derived via immunoSEQ multiplex PCR, lists solely in-frame clones and lacks some. Among about 88,000 clones listed, 94% were seen once. As to this clone: Its target is unknown.

Looked up from germline, CDR1 is MNHEY and CDR2 is SMNVEV (reference sequence). The CDR3 sequence is 14 residues long. After removal of 5 bases from V and 5 bases from J, the junction contained 5 bases not matched to a gene. The TCR sequence derives from a human donor who was the organ donor for an intestinal transplant. The gene calls are TRBV27 and TRBJ2-5; 10 bases fit TRBD2. The material was unstimulated CD4+ T cells sorted from spleen or lymph node cells, obtained before transplant. CDR3: CASSMRTSGETQYF. The DNA for the CDR3 is TGTGCCAGCAGTATGCGGACTAGCGGCGAGACCCAGTACTTC.